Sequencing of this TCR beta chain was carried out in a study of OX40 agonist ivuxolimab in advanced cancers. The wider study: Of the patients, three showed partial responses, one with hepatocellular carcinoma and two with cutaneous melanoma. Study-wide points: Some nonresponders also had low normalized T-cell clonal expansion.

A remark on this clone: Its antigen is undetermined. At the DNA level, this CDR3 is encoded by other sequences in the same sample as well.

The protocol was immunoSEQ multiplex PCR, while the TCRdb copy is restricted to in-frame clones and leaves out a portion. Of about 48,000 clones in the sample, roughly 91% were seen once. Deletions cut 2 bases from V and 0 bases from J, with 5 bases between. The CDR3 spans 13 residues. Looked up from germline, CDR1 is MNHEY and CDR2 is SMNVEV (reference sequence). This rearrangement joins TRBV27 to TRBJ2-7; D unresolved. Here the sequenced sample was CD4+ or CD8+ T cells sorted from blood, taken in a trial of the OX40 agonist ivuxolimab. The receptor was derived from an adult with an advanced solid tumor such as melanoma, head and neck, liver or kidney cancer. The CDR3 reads CASSLDSSYEQYF. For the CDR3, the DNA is TGTGCCAGCAGTTTAGACTCCTCCTACGAGCAGTACTTC.